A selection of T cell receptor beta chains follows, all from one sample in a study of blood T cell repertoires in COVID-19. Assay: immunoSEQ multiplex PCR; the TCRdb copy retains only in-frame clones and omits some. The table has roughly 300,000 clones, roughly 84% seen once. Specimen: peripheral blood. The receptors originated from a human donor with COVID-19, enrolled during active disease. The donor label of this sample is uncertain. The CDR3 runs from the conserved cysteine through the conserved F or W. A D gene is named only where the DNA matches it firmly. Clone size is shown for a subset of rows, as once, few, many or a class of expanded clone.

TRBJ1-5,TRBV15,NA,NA,TGTGCCACCAGCAGAGATTTACAGATGGGGCCCCAGCATTTT,CATSRDLQMGPQHF
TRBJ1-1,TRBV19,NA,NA,TGTGCCAGCAGAGGGTGGGCGCGCACTGAAGCTTTCTTT,CASRGWARTEAFF
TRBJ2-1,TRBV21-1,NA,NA,TGTGCCAGCAGCAAAAGTGGGACTAGCGTAAATGAGCAGTTCTTC,CASSKSGTSVNEQFF
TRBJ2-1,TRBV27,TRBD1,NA,TGTGCCAGCAGTTTCCCCCGGGACAGGGGGCGAGATGAGCAGTTCTTC,CASSFPRDRGRDEQFF
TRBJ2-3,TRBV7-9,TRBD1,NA,TGTGCCAGCAGCCTTAGACAGGGACCAGATACGCAGTATTTT,CASSLRQGPDTQYF
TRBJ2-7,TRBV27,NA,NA,TGTGCCAGCAATTCGGGGTCTCACTACGAGCAGTACTTC,CASNSGSHYEQYF
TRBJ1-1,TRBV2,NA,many,TGTGCCAGCAAGACACCAATGAACACTGAAGCTTTCTTT,CASKTPMNTEAFF
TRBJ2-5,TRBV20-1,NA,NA,TGCAGTGCTAGCGGCCAAGAGACCCAGTACTTC,CSASGQETQYF
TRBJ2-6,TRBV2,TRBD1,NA,TGTGCCAGCAGCCGGGACAGAGCCTCTGGGGCCAACGTCCTGACTTTC,CASSRDRASGANVLTF
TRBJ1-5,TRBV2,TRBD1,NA,TGTGCCAGCAAATTGGGACAGGGGTCCAATCAGCCCCAGCATTTT,CASKLGQGSNQPQHF
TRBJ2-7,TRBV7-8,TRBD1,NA,TGTGCCAGCAGCCGGGGACAGGGGACCCAACCCTACGAGCAGTACTTC,CASSRGQGTQPYEQYF
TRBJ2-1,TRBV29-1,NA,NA,TGCAGCGTCGAACCCCCGGGGAGCCCCAATGAGCAGTTCTTC,CSVEPPGSPNEQFF
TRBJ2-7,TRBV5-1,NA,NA,TGCGCCAGCAGCCTGCGGGGAGAGACGTACGAGCAGTACTTC,CASSLRGETYEQYF
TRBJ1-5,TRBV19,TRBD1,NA,TGTGCCAGTAGTCCACAGGGGTCGGTACAGCCCCAGCATTTT,CASSPQGSVQPQHF
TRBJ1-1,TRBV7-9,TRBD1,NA,TGTGCCAGCAGCGAAACAGGGGGCACTGAAGCTTTCTTT,CASSETGGTEAFF